These 16 T cell receptor beta chains were sequenced from one sample in a study of blood T cell repertoires in COVID-19. The protocol was immunoSEQ multiplex PCR, while the TCRdb copy is restricted to in-frame clones and leaves out a portion. Here the sample spans nearly 350,000 clones, around 90% being singletons. Sequenced sample: peripheral blood. The receptors were sampled from a woman under 30 who had recovered from COVID-19.

The V and J genes are TRBV3-1 (or the pseudogene TRBV3-2) and TRBJ1-2; TRBD1 might be the D (5 bases). Looked up from germline, CDR1 is LGHDT and CDR2 is YNNKEL (reference sequence). CDR3 size: 15 residues. Deletions cut 4 bases from V and 5 bases from J, with 17 bases between. Here the CDR3 reads CASSLRAGVPYGYTF. CDR3 nucleotides: TGTGCCAGCAGCCTCAGGGCGGGGGTCCCTTATGGCTACACCTTC.

The chain joins TRBV14 to TRBJ2-2; 13 bases match TRBD2. The CDR3 covers 17 residues. The germline CDR1 and CDR2 sequences are SGHDN and FVKESK. V dropped 4 bases and J dropped 5; count of bases not matched to a gene: 7. The CDR3 loop reads CASSPWTSGRGTGELFF. For the CDR3, the DNA is TGTGCCAGCAGCCCATGGACTAGCGGGAGAGGGACCGGGGAGCTGTTTTTT.

This chain uses TRBV24-1 with TRBJ2-1; 7 nucleotides align to TRBD1. Germline assignment: CDR1 KGHDR and CDR2 SFDVKD. Trimming at V came to 4 bases and at J to 8 bases, leaving 7 bases not matched to a gene. The CDR3 is 14 residues long. In DNA form, the CDR3 reads TGTGCCACCAGTGACCCGACAGGGAATTATGAGCAGTTCTTC. This encodes CATSDPTGNYEQFF.

The rearrangement links TRBV25-1 to TRBJ1-6, with TRBD1 as a possible D gene (6 bases). Trimming cost V 3 bases and J 9 bases, with 15 bases left between them. From germline, CDR1 is MGHDK and CDR2 SYGVNS. The CDR3 is 15 residues long. CDR3: CASSDSKGGFSPLHF. CDR3 DNA: TGTGCCAGCAGTGACTCCAAAGGGGGTTTTTCACCCCTCCACTTT.

The J gene is TRBJ2-1, the V gene TRBV11-2, with 10 bases aligning to TRBD2. CDR3 length equals 16 residues. Per germline, CDR1 SGHAT and CDR2 FQNNGV. Trimming removed 6 bases from V and 5 bases from J; junction bases left unmatched: 10. CDR3 bases: TGTGCCAGCAGATTTCCCGGGACTAGCGCCCACAATGAGCAGTTCTTC. This encodes CASRFPGTSAHNEQFF.

The chain has TRBV9 and TRBJ1-2, with TRBD1 as a possible D gene (5 bases). The CDR3 has 14 residues. Germline V gene lookup returns CDR1 SGDLS and CDR2 YYNGEE. Trimming stripped 4 bases from V and 6 bases from J, with 16 bases between. The CDR3 nucleotides read TGTGCCAGCAGCCGCACTGGGGGACTGGATGGCTACACCTTC. Translated, it gives CASSRTGGLDGYTF.

This chain links TRBV5-4 with TRBJ1-1; 10 nucleotides align to TRBD1. The CDR3 length is 15 residues. V shed 5 bases and J 4 bases; nucleotides not matched to a gene: 8. Germline V gene lookup returns CDR1 SGHNT and CDR2 YYREEE (reference sequence). The CDR3, as DNA: TGTGCCAGCAGGACAGGGGGCGCGAGGGGCACTGAAGCTTTCTTT. Its translation is CASRTGGARGTEAFF.

In DNA form, the CDR3 reads TGCGCCAGCAGCCAAGATCGGGGGATAGGCCAGCCCCAGCATTTT. Amino acids: CASSQDRGIGQPQHF. The V gene is TRBV4-3, the J gene TRBJ1-5, with a tentative D call TRBD1 (5 bases). V was cut by 0 bases and J by 7 bases, with 13 bases left in between. There are 15 residues in the CDR3. From germline, CDR1 is LGHNA and CDR2 YSLEER.

The chain couples TRBV6-5 to TRBJ1-4; 7 bases are a match to TRBD1. Unmatched junction bases numbered 7, after V lost 7 bases and J lost 8 bases. Per the germline V gene, CDR1 is MNHEY and CDR2 is SVGAGI. The CDR3 has 13 amino acids. The CDR3 region has the DNA TGTGCCAGCACCAGGGGGGCAGGGGAAAAACTGTTTTTT. As protein: CASTRGAGEKLFF.

This clone occurred many times. This chain joins TRBV3-1 (or the pseudogene TRBV3-2) and TRBJ2-1, with 11 bases that match TRBD1. CDR3 length: 16 residues. Losses at the gene ends were 3 bases for V and 9 bases for J; bases not matched to a gene: 10. The germline gives CDR1 LGHDT, CDR2 YNNKEL (reference sequence). CDR3 sequence (DNA): TGTGCCAGCAGCCATACCGGGACAGGGGGTAGAAGTGAGCAGTTCTTC. Its protein is CASSHTGTGGRSEQFF.

The V and J genes are TRBV27 and TRBJ1-2; D is unresolved. Trimming cost V 3 bases and J 3 bases, with 8 bases left between them. CDR3 size: 13 residues. Germline V lookup: CDR1 MNHEY, CDR2 SMNVEV (reference sequence). In DNA form, the CDR3 reads TGTGCCAGCAGTTTCTCACAGTACTATGGCTACACCTTC. Residues: CASSFSQYYGYTF.

The rearrangement links TRBV23-1 to TRBJ1-1; TRBD1 matches at 7 bases. TRBV23-1 is an open reading frame, and its role is uncertain. The junction had 10 bases not matched to a gene; V was cut back by 10 bases and J by 5 bases. The length of the CDR3 is 13 residues. CDR3 sequence reads: CATPGGMGTEAFF. The CDR3 bases are TGCGCCACCCCAGGGGGTATGGGGACTGAAGCTTTCTTT.

The CDR3 nucleotides read TGTGCCAGCAGCTCAGGTAGACTAGCGGCATCCTACAATGAGCAGTTCTTC. Translated: CASSSGRLAASYNEQFF. The chain joins TRBV11-2 to TRBJ2-1; 9 bases are a match to TRBD2. Per the germline V gene, CDR1 is SGHAT and CDR2 is FQNNGV. The CDR3 is 17 amino acids. Losses at the gene ends were 4 bases for V and 1 base for J; bases not matched to a gene: 8.

This clone turned up a few times. The genes are TRBV7-8 and TRBJ2-2, with 10 bases matching TRBD2. CDR1 SGHVS and CDR2 FQNEAQ come from the germline V gene. The CDR3 is 15 amino acids. The V segment lost 2 bases and the J segment 7 bases; nucleotides outside the gene matches: 4. The CDR3, as DNA: TGTGCCAGCAGCTTAATAGCGGGAGGCGTCGGGGAGCTGTTTTTT. It codes for CASSLIAGGVGELFF.

This rearrangement joins TRBV5-1 to TRBJ2-5; a weak D match, TRBD2 (5 bases). V lost 2 bases and J lost 3, with 11 bases in between. CDR3 length: 14 amino acids. Germline CDR1 reads SGHRS; CDR2 reads YFSETQ. CDR3 DNA: TGCGCCAGCAGCTTCCGGGGTTCGAAAGAGACCCAGTACTTC. This gives the protein CASSFRGSKETQYF.

V gene TRBV6-5 combines with J gene TRBJ1-1, with no clear D. The CDR3 totals 15 residues. V lost 5 bases and J 5 bases, leaving 18 bases between the germline ends. In germline, CDR1 is MNHEY, CDR2 SVGAGI. CDR3 sequence: CASSPLHGYITEAFF. For the CDR3, the DNA is TGTGCCAGCAGTCCTCTCCACGGTTATATTACTGAAGCTTTCTTT.